One T cell receptor (beta chain) is described in this entry. The time point was: sample taken at primary tumor resection. Researchers sequenced whole RNA taken from tumor, nontumor lung or frozen PBMC without sorting. Donors were around 70 untreated early-stage non-small cell lung cancer patients. Trimming left V 6 bases short and J 6 bases short, with 15 bases between. Germline-derived CDR1 and CDR2 are SGHRS and YFSETQ. CDR3 length: 13 residues. TCRdb reprocessed the 5' RACE reads via MiXCR and lists one record per CDR3 protein. In the table there are just under 5,000 distinct CDR3 sequences, approximately 30% of which are singletons. These data originate in a study of spatial heterogeneity in lung cancer. As for the study in general: Every unique TCR and UMI combination, on average, appeared more than ten times in raw reads.

This TCR derives from a male donor with early-stage non-small cell lung cancer. The sequencing here drew on PBMCs, taken at surgery. The chain combines TRBV5-1 with TRBJ1-1; D is undetermined. The CDR3 loop is CASKKDRGSEAFF. CDR3 coding DNA: TGCGCCAGCAAGAAGGACCGTGGGTCTGAAGCTTTCTTT.